This is a list of T cell receptor beta chains from one sample in a study of blood T cell repertoires in COVID-19. Sequenced by immunoSEQ multiplex PCR; TCRdb stores in-frame clones only, minus some. The sample lists a few hundred thousand clones, around 84% seen once, with about 1.7% in the top ten. The source material was PBMCs or T cells enriched from blood (not recorded which). Receptors originate from a man between 40 and 49 years old who had recovered from COVID-19. CDR3s include the opening cysteine and the closing phenylalanine or tryptophan.

V gene: TRBV5-1
CDR3 length: 15
J gene: TRBJ1-5
CDR3 protein: CASSLSAGMEQPQHF

V gene: TRBV28
CDR3 length: 13
J gene: TRBJ2-7
CDR3 protein: CASSLELAYEQYF

V gene: TRBV27
CDR3 length: 12
J gene: TRBJ2-7
CDR3 protein: CASRNRGYEQYF

V gene: TRBV5-1
CDR3 length: 14
J gene: TRBJ1-5
CDR3 protein: CASSLEGANQPQHF

V gene: TRBV2
CDR3 length: 14
J gene: TRBJ2-7
CDR3 protein: CASSPRGPLYEQYF

V gene: TRBV6-5
CDR3 length: 14
J gene: TRBJ1-5
CDR3 protein: CASSYRGKGQPQHF

V gene: TRBV5-1
CDR3 length: 14
J gene: TRBJ2-1
CDR3 protein: CASSLQATDNEQFF

V gene: TRBV7-2
CDR3 length: 15
J gene: TRBJ1-6
CDR3 protein: CASSPRDRDNSPLHF

V gene: TRBV24-1
CDR3 length: 18
J gene: TRBJ2-3
CDR3 protein: CATSDWIHTAEITDTQYF

V gene: TRBV7-2
CDR3 length: 13
J gene: TRBJ2-7
CDR3 protein: CASSFGFSREQYF

V gene: TRBV27
CDR3 length: 12
J gene: TRBJ1-1
CDR3 protein: CASSSPTEGAFF

V gene: TRBV5-1
CDR3 length: 14
J gene: TRBJ1-4
CDR3 protein: CASSFTGGREKLFF